This T cell receptor (beta chain) comes out of a study of metastatic and nonmetastatic thyroid tumors. Study context: Samples came from malignant and benign thyroid patients, and repertoires were compared across blood and tumor or nodule tissue.

As handled by the study authors: Differences in CDR3 between clinicopathological groups were drawn on to build a classifier intended to discriminate distant-metastatic papillary thyroid cancer patients. TCRdb re-processed the PCR reads through MiXCR. It is TCRdb's table, rather than the study itself, that gives the V and J calls and clone size. This table has 20,000 to 30,000 clones, around 21% appearing once. From germline, CDR1 is MNHNS and CDR2 SASEGT. The CDR3 is made up of 16 amino acids. Trimming removed 7 bases at V and 0 bases at J, with 16 bases between. None of the patients had undergone any treatment ahead of thyroid surgery. This clone was found many times.

The material sequenced was blood. This chain joins TRBV6-1 and TRBJ2-1, with a tentative D call TRBD2 (7 bases). The source of this sequence is a male donor with papillary thyroid cancer or a benign thyroid nodule (not recorded which). Some clones in this sample may be carry-over from other donors' samples. The CDR3 loop reads CASTLGGGSSYNEQFF. Written as DNA, the CDR3 is TGTGCCAGCACCTTAGGGGGGGGGAGCTCCTACAATGAGCAGTTCTTC.